Listed here are 21 T cell receptor beta chains from one sample, sequenced in a study of regulatory T cells in long-lasting Graves disease. Combining iRepertoire HTBI primers with Arm-PCR of CDR3 regions, the authors built TCR beta libraries. TCRdb reprocessed the multiplex PCR reads with MiXCR, giving one entry per CDR3 protein. The table includes about 560,000 distinct CDR3 sequences, more than 15% detected once. Sample time point: newly diagnosed GD, antithyroid drugs for less than 3 months. Making the TCR library involved RNA that had been extracted from PBMCs. The sample was also linked to a second study, of T cells in Graves' hyperthyroidism and ophthalmopathy.

This specimen consisted of peripheral blood mononuclear cells (PBMCs), obtained at new diagnosis, from a patient treated with antithyroid drugs. Receptors were obtained from a man aged 18 to 30 with Graves disease.

The V and J genes are TRBV7-2 and TRBJ2-5, with TRBD1 matching 7 bases. The CDR3 is made up of 13 amino acids. In germline, CDR1 is SGHTA, CDR2 FQGNSA. Trimming took 5 bases from V and 9 from J; bases not matched to a gene: 9. CDR3 DNA: TGTGCCAGCAGCCCCGGGACAGAGGGAGCCCAGTACTTC. Its protein is CASSPGTEGAQYF. Variable domain in full (rest from reference TRBV7-2 and TRBJ2-5): GAGVSQSPSNKVTEKGKDVELRCDPISGHTALYWYRQSLGQGLEFLIYFQGNSAPDKSGLPSDRFSAERTGGSVSTLTIQRTQQEDSAVYLCASSPGTEGAQYFGPGTRLLVL.

The chain has TRBV27 and TRBJ1-2; the D gene is possibly TRBD1 (6 bases). The germline V and J ends were trimmed by 5 bases and 6 bases, with 13 bases remaining between them. This CDR3 has 13 residues. Germline V gene lookup returns CDR1 MNHEY and CDR2 SMNVEV (reference sequence). The CDR3 nucleotides are TGTGCCAGCAGTCTAGGGGGGCTTAATGGCTACACCTTC. Encoded protein: CASSLGGLNGYTF.

This clonotype was picked up a small number of times. The rearrangement links TRBV6-2 or TRBV6-3 to TRBJ2-7, with TRBD2 as a possible D gene (5 bases). V was shortened by 7 bases and J by 3 bases, with 13 bases between the two germline ends. The CDR3 totals 13 residues. Germline CDR1 is MNHEY and CDR2 is SVGEGT. Written as DNA, the CDR3 is TGTGCCAGCAAAGAGGGAGTTGGCTACGAGCAGTACTTC. It translates to CASKEGVGYEQYF.

This clonotype was counted at least ten times. The genes are TRBV11-1 and TRBJ2-1, with 10 bases identical to TRBD2. V lost 4 bases, J lost 2 bases, and 5 bases stayed unmatched. Germline lookup yields CDR1 SGHAT and CDR2 FQDESV (reference sequence). The length of the CDR3 is 16 residues. CDR3 sequence (DNA): TGTGCCAGCAGCTCCTCTAGCGGGGGCACCTACAATGAGCAGTTCTTC. It codes for CASSSSSGGTYNEQFF. Supplemented by reference TRBV11-1 and TRBJ2-1, the full variable domain reads EAEVAQSPRYKITEKSQAVAFWCDPISGHATLYWYRQILGQGPELLVQFQDESVVDDSQLPKDRFSAERLKGVDSTLKIQPAELGDSAMYLCASSSSSGGTYNEQFFGPGTRLTVL.

There are a few counts of this clonotype. CDR3 DNA sequence: TGTGCCAGCAGTTACACGAGTAGGGCCGATGAGCAGTTCTTC. It codes for CASSYTSRADEQFF. This rearrangement joins TRBV6-5 to TRBJ2-1; D unclear. This CDR3 has 14 residues. CDR1 and CDR2 (germline): MNHEY, SVGAGI. V lost 2 bases and J lost 8, with 13 bases in between.

To note about this clonotype: This may arise from a read error, as a much more abundant clone is one base away. V is TRBV20-1 and J is TRBJ2-7, with TRBD2 identical over 14 bases. The germline V gene encodes CDR1 DFQATT and CDR2 SNEGSKA (reference sequence). The CDR3 runs 13 residues. Germline trimming cut 5 bases from V and 5 bases from J; bases unmatched to any gene: 2. Written as DNA, the CDR3 is TGCAGTGCTGGGACTAGCGGGAGCCACGAGCAGTACTTC. Its translation is CSAGTSGSHEQYF.

This clonotype was counted ten times or more. The gene calls are TRBV11-2 and TRBJ2-1; no firm D call. The CDR3 extends over 16 amino acids. Germline assignment: CDR1 SGHAT and CDR2 FQNNGV. Deletions cut 4 bases from V and 5 bases from J, with 18 bases between. CDR3 protein: CASSSQASGGDNEQFF. CDR3 DNA: TGTGCCAGCAGCTCCCAGGCCTCTGGCGGAGACAATGAGCAGTTCTTC.

The table lists this clonotype with a few counts. The chain uses TRBV4-1 and TRBJ2-7; TRBD2 matches 8 bases. Germline values: CDR1 MGHRA, CDR2 YSYEKL. Germline trimming cut 0 bases from V and 2 bases from J; bases unmatched to any gene: 6. The CDR3 has 16 residues. CDR3 sequence reads: CASSQDVSGGTYEQYF. The CDR3 DNA follows: TGCGCCAGCAGCCAAGACGTCAGCGGGGGAACCTACGAGCAGTACTTC.

There are many counts of this clonotype. The chain couples TRBV20-1 to TRBJ1-1; D is perhaps TRBD1 (5 bases). CDR1 is DFQATT and CDR2 is SNEGSKA in the germline V gene (reference sequence). Deletions cut 0 bases from V and 3 bases from J, with 11 bases between. This CDR3 is 14 amino acids long. The CDR3 coding sequence is TGCAGTGCTAGAGATGCGGGGGGGTACACTGAAGCTTTCTTT. Amino acids: CSARDAGGYTEAFF.

This clonotype occurred many times. The chain uses TRBV7-9 and TRBJ2-3; D is perhaps TRBD2 (6 bases). The CDR3 consists of 15 residues. V dropped 7 bases and J dropped 0 bases, with 14 bases sitting between them. CDR1 and CDR2 from the germline V gene are SEHNR and FQNEAQ (reference sequence). The chain's CDR3 is CASTYGGFSTDTQYF. The DNA for the CDR3 is TGTGCCAGCACGTACGGGGGTTTTAGCACAGATACGCAGTATTTT.

This chain joins TRBV20-1 and TRBJ2-2; D not resolved. In germline, CDR1 is DFQATT, CDR2 SNEGSKA (reference sequence). The germline V and J ends were trimmed by 8 bases and 0 bases, with 13 bases remaining between them. This CDR3 contains 14 residues. CDR3 loop: CSCRRAANTGELFF. The CDR3 coding sequence is TGCAGTTGCCGCCGGGCCGCGAACACCGGGGAGCTGTTTTTT.

This clonotype has ten or more counts. The J gene is TRBJ2-7, the V gene TRBV12-5, with D tentatively TRBD2 (6 bases). The V gene lost 3 bases and the J gene lost 7 bases, with 10 bases spanning the gap. Looked up from germline, CDR1 is LGHNT and CDR2 is FRNRAP. CDR3 length: 12 residues. CDR3 in amino acids: CASGFWGREQYF. CDR3 nucleotides: TGTGCTAGTGGTTTCTGGGGGAGGGAGCAGTACTTC. The full variable domain, rest sourced from reference TRBV12-5 and TRBJ2-7, is DARVTQTPRHKVTEMGQEVTMRCQPILGHNTVFWYRQTMMQGLELLAYFRNRAPLDDSGMPKDRFSAEMPDATLATLKIQPSEPRDSAVYFCASGFWGREQYFGPGTRLTVT.

CDR3 coding DNA: TGTGCCAGCACCTCAGGACAGGGCCCCGAAAAACTGTTTTTT. Its translation is CASTSGQGPEKLFF. The chain joins TRBV12-3 or TRBV12-4 to TRBJ1-4; 8 bases align to TRBD1. The CDR3 spans 14 residues. Losses at the gene ends were 7 bases for V and 8 bases for J; bases not matched to a gene: 9.

CDR3 coding DNA: TGTGCCAGCAGTCGAGCTAGCGGGAGAGATACGCAGTATTTT. Its protein product is CASSRASGRDTQYF. V and J are TRBV27 and TRBJ2-3; TRBD2 agrees at 10 bases. Looked up from germline, CDR1 is MNHEY and CDR2 is SMNVEV (reference sequence). V dropped 5 bases and J dropped 5; count of bases not matched to a gene: 4. The CDR3 covers 14 residues.

This clonotype was seen more than once but under ten times. At one of its ends the junction is not consistent with the germline gene, which may arise from a read error. J is TRBJ2-2 and V is TRBV7-2; D is unclear. Germline V gene data show CDR1 as SGHTA and CDR2 as FQGNSA. This CDR3 has 15 amino acids. The CDR3 region has the DNA TGTGCCGGCAGCTTAGATCTATGGAACACCGGGGAGCTGTTTTTT. Translating it yields CAGSLDLWNTGELFF.

There are a few counts of this clonotype. This chain connects TRBV20-1 to TRBJ2-7, with D possibly matching TRBD2 (7 bases). The CDR3 consists of 15 residues. Germline values: CDR1 DFQATT, CDR2 SNEGSKA (reference sequence). V dropped 0 bases and J dropped 4 bases, with 16 bases sitting between them. CDR3 amino acids: CSARDGRGGEYEQYF. CDR3 sequence (DNA): TGCAGTGCTAGAGATGGGAGGGGGGGTGAGTACGAGCAGTACTTC.

At least ten counts were recorded for this clonotype. The rearrangement joins TRBV30 to TRBJ2-1, with TRBD2 matching 7 bases. Per germline, CDR1 GTSNPN and CDR2 SVGIG (reference sequence). The CDR3 length is 14 residues. The J segment lost 3 bases and the V segment lost 2 bases, leaving 4 bases of the junction unmatched. CDR3 in DNA: TGTGCCTGGAGTAGGCTAGCGGTCTACAATGAGCAGTTCTTC. Amino acid sequence: CAWSRLAVYNEQFF.

This clonotype was recorded a few times. One junction end does not reproduce the germline sequence, and a read error may be involved. The chain links TRBV3-1 to TRBJ1-3; the match to TRBD1 covers 9 bases. The CDR3 has 15 amino acids. Germline lookup yields CDR1 LGHDT and CDR2 YNNKEL (reference sequence). CDR3 in DNA: TGTGCCGGCAGCCCACAGGGGGCGCGTGGAAACACCATATATTTT. Protein sequence: CAGSPQGARGNTIYF.

This clonotype was counted ten times or more. The V gene is TRBV12-3 or TRBV12-4, the J gene TRBJ2-6; no firm D call. The CDR3 is 13 amino acids. Trimming shortened V by 5 bases and J by 4 bases, and 6 bases separated the two germline ends. The CDR3 here is CASSQSGANVLTF. CDR3 nucleotides: TGTGCCAGCAGTCAATCCGGGGCCAACGTCCTGACTTTC.

A word on this clonotype: One end of the junction fails to match germline, which may point to a read error. V usage is TRBV5-1 and J usage is TRBJ1-2; 10 nucleotides align to TRBD1. The germline V gene encodes CDR1 SGHRS and CDR2 YFSETQ. The CDR3 covers 15 residues. CDR3 loop: CTSSPGQGYDYGYTF. CDR3 sequence (DNA): TGCACCAGCAGCCCGGGACAGGGGTACGACTATGGCTACACCTTC.

At least ten counts were recorded for this clonotype. The chain links TRBV30 to TRBJ1-5; D gene unclear. V dropped 8 bases and J dropped 5 bases, with 13 bases sitting between them. CDR1 is GTSNPN and CDR2 is SVGIG in the germline V gene (reference sequence). The CDR3 extends over 12 amino acids. CDR3: CAAGWSDQPQHF. The CDR3 nucleotides are TGTGCCGCCGGGTGGAGCGATCAGCCCCAGCATTTT.